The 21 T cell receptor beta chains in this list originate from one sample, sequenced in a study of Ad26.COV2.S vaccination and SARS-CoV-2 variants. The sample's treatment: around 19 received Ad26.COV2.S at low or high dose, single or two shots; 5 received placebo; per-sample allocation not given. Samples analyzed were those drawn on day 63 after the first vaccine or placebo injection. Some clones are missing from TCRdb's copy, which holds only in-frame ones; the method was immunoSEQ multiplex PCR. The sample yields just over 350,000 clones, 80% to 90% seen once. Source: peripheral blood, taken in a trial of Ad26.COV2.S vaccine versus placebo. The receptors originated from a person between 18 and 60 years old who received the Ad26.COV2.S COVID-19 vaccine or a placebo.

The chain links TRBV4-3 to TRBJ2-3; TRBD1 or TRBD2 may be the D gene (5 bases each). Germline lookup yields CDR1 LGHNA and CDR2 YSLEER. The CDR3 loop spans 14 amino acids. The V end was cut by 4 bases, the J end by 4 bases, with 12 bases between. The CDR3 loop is CASSPGTPPDTQYF. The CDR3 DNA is TGCGCCAGCAGCCCGGGGACCCCCCCAGATACGCAGTATTTT.

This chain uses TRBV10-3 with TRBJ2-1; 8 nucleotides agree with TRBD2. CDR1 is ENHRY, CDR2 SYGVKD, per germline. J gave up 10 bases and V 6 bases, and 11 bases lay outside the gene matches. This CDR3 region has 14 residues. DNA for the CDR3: TGTGCCATCAGCGCCCTAGCGGGCAAGGACGAGCAGTTCTTC. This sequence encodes CAISALAGKDEQFF.

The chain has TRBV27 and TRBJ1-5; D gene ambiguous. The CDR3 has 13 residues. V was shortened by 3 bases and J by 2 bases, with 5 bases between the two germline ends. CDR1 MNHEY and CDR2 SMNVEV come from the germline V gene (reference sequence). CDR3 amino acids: CASSFGGNQPQHF. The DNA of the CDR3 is TGTGCCAGCAGTTTTGGGGGCAATCAGCCCCAGCATTTT.

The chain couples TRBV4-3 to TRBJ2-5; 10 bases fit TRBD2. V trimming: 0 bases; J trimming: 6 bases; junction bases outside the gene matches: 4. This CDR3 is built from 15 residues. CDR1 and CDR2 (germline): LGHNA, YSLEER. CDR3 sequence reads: CASSQDTAGGKTQYF. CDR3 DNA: TGCGCCAGCAGCCAAGATACAGCGGGAGGGAAGACCCAGTACTTC.

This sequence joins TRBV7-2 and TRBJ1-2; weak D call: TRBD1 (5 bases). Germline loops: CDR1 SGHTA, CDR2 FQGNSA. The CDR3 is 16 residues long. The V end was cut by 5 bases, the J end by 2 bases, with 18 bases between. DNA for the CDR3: TGTGCCAGCAGCCCGTGGGACGGCGCGAACAACTATGGCTACACCTTC. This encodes CASSPWDGANNYGYTF.

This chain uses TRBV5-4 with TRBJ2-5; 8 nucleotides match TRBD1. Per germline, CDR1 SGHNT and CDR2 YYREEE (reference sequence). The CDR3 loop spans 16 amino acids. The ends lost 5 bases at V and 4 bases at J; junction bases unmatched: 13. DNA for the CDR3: TGTGCCAGCAGTAGGAACTCGGGACAGGAGGCAGAGACCCAGTACTTC. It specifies CASSRNSGQEAETQYF.

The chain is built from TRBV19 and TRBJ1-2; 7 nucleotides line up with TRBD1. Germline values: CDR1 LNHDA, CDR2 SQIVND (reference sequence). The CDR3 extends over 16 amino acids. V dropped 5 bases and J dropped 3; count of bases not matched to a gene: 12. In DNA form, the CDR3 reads TGTGCCAGTAGTCCGGGGGACAGCGCTATTTACTATGGCTACACCTTC. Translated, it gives CASSPGDSAIYYGYTF.

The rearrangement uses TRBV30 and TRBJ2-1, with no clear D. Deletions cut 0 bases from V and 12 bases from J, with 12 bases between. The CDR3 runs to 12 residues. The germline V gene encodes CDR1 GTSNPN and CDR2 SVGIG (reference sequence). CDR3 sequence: CAWSVTAPGQFF. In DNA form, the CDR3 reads TGTGCCTGGAGTGTAACTGCCCCTGGGCAGTTCTTC.

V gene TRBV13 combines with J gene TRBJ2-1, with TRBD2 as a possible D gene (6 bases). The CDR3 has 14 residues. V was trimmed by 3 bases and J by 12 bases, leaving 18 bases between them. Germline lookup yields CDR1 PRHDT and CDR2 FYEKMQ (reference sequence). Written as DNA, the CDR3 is TGTGCCAGCAGCTTTAACGCGGGACGTCTGGGGCAGTTCTTC. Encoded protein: CASSFNAGRLGQFF.

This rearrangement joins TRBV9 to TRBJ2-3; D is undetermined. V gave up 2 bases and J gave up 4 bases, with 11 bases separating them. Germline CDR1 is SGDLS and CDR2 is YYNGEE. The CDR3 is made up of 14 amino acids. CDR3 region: CASSVAQRADTQYF. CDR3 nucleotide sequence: TGTGCCAGCAGCGTGGCCCAAAGAGCAGATACGCAGTATTTT.

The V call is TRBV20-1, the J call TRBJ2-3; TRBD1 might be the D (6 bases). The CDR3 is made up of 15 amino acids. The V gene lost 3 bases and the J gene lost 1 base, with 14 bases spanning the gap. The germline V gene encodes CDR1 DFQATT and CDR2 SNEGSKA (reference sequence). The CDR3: CSASNRVRGTDTQYF. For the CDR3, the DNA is TGCAGTGCTAGTAACAGGGTCCGGGGCACAGATACGCAGTATTTT.

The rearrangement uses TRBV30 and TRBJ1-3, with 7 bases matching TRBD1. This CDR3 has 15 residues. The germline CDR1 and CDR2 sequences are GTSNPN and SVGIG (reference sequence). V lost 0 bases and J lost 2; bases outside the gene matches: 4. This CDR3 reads CAWSVKGAPGNTIYF. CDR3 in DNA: TGTGCCTGGAGTGTAAAGGGGGCTCCTGGAAACACCATATATTTT.

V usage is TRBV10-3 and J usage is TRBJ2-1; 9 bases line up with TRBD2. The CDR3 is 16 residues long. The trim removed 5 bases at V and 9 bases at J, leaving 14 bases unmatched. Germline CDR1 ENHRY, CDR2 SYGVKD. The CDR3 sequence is CAISQREGSGSGEQFF. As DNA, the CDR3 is TGTGCCATCAGTCAACGGGAAGGTAGCGGGAGCGGTGAGCAGTTCTTC.

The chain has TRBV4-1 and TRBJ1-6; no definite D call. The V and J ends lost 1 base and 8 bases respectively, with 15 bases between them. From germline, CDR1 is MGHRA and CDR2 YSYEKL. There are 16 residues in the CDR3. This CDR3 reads CASSQGFGERYSPLHF. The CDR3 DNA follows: TGCGCCAGCAGCCAAGGGTTTGGCGAACGATATTCACCCCTCCACTTT.

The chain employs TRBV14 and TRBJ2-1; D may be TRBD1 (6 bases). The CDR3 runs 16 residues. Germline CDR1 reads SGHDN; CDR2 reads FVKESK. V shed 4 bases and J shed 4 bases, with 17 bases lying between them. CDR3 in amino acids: CASSLLGQKHYNEQFF. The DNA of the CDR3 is TGTGCCAGCAGCCTACTGGGACAAAAACATTACAATGAGCAGTTCTTC.

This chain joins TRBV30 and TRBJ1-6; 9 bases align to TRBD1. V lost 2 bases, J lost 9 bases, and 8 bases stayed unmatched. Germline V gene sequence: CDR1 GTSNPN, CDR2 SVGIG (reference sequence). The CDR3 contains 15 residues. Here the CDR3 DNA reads TGTGCCTGGAGTTCCGGGACAGGGCCTCGTTCACCCCTCCACTTT. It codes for CAWSSGTGPRSPLHF.

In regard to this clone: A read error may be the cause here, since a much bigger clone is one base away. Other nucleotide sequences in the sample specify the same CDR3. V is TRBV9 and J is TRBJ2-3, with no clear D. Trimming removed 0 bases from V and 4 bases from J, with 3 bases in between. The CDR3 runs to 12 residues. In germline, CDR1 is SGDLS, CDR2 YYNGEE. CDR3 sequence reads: CASSVGADTQYF. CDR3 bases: TGTGCCAGCAGCGTAGGGGCAGATACGCAGTATTTT.

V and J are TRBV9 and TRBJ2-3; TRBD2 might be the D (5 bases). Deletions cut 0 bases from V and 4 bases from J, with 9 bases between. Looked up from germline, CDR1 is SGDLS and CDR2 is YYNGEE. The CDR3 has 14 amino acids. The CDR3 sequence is CASSVGLAADTQYF. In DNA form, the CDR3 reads TGTGCCAGCAGCGTAGGGCTAGCCGCAGATACGCAGTATTTT.

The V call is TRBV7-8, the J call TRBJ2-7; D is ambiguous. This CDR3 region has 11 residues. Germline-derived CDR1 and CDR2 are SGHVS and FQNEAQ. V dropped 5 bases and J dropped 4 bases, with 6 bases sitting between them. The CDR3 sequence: CASSPRYEQYF. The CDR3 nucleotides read TGTGCCAGCAGCCCTCGGTACGAGCAGTACTTC.

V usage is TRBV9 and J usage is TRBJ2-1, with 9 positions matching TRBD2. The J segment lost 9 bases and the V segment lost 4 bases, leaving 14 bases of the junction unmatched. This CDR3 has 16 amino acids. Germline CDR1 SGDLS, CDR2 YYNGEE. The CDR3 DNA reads TGTGCCAGCAGCCCCCGGGCGGGGGGGGCCCGTGGTGAGCAGTTCTTC. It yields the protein CASSPRAGGARGEQFF. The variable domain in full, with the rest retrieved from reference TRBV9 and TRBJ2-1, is DSGVTQTPKHLITATGQRVTLRCSPRSGDLSVYWYQQSLDQGLQFLIQYYNGEERAKGNILERFSAQQFPDLHSELNLSSLELGDSALYFCASSPRAGGARGEQFFGPGTRLTVL.

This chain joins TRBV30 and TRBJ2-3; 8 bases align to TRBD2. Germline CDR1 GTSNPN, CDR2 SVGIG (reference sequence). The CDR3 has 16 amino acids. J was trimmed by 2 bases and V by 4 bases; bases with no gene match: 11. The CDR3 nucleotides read TGTGCCTGGACTCCTACCACTAGCGGCTACACAGATACGCAGTATTTT. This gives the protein CAWTPTTSGYTDTQYF.